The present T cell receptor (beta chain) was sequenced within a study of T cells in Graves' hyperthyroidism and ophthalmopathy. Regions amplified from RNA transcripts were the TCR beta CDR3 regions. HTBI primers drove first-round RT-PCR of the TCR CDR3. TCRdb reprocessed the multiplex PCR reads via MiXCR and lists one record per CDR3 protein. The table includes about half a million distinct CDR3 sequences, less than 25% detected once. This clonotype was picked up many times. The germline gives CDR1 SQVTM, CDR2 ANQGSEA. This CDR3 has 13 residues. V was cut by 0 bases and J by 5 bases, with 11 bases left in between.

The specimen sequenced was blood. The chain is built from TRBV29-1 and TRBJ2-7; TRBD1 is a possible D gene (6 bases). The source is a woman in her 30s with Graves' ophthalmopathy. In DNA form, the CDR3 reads TGCAGCGTTGAAGAGGGGGCTACTGACGAGCAGTACTTC. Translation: CSVEEGATDEQYF.